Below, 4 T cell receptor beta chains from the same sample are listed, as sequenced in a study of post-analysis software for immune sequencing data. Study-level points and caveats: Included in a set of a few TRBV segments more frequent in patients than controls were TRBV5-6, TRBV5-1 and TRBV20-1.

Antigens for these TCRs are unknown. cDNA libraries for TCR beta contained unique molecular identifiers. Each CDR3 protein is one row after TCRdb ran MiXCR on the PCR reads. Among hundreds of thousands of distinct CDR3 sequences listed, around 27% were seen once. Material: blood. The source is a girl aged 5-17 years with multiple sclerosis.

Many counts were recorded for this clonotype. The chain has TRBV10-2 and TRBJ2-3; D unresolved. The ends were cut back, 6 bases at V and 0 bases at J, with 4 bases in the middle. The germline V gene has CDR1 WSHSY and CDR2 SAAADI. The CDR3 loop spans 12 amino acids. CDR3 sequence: CASRISTDTQYF. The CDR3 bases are TGCGCCAGCAGGATCAGCACAGATACGCAGTATTTT.

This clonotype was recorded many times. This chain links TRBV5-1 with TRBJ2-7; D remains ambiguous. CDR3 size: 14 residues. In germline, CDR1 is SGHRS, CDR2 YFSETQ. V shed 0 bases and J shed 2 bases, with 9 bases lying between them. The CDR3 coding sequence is TGCGCCAGCAGCTTGGCAGGCAGAACCTACGAGCAGTACTTC. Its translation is CASSLAGRTYEQYF.

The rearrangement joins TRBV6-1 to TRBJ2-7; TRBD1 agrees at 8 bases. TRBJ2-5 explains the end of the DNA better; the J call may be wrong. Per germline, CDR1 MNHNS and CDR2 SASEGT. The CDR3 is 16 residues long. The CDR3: CASSDKNRGSGETQYF. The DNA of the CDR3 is TGTGCCAGCAGCGATAAAAACAGGGGGAGTGGAGAGACCCAGTACTTC.

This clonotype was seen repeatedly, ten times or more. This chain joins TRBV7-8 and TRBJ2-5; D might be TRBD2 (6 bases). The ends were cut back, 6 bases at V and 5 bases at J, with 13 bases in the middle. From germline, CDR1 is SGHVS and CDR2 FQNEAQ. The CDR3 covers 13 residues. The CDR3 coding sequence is TGTGCCAGCAGTTCCCGGGACTCTGAGACCCAGTACTTC. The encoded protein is CASSSRDSETQYF.